The present T cell receptor (beta chain) was sequenced within a study of T-cell reconstitution after alpha-beta-depleted transplantation in children. The TCRbeta library was prepared with unique molecular identifiers. From the PCR reads, TCRdb called clonotypes with MiXCR, one entry per CDR3 protein. The data show 80,000 or so distinct CDR3 sequences, less than 15% seen once. This clonotype appeared a few times. Its antigen is unidentified. Study results and limitations: Several hundred expanded graft clones reportedly supplied alpha-beta T cells about two months after transplant.

CDR3 size: 14 residues. Trimming pared 3 bases from V and 7 bases from J, leaving 13 bases between. Germline CDR1 and CDR2: SGHVS and FQNEAQ. The origin of this receptor is a male patient between 2 and 10 years old who had a stem cell transplant for acute lymphoblastic leukemia, so the T cells may come from the graft donor. The sequencing used PBMCs, mostly from graft donor cells, collected 180 days after TCRalphabeta/CD19-depleted stem cell transplant. The V call is TRBV7-8, the J call TRBJ1-5; D is uncertain. CDR3 protein: CASSFKVTGQPQHF. As DNA, the CDR3 is TGTGCCAGCAGCTTTAAGGTGACGGGACAGCCCCAGCATTTT.